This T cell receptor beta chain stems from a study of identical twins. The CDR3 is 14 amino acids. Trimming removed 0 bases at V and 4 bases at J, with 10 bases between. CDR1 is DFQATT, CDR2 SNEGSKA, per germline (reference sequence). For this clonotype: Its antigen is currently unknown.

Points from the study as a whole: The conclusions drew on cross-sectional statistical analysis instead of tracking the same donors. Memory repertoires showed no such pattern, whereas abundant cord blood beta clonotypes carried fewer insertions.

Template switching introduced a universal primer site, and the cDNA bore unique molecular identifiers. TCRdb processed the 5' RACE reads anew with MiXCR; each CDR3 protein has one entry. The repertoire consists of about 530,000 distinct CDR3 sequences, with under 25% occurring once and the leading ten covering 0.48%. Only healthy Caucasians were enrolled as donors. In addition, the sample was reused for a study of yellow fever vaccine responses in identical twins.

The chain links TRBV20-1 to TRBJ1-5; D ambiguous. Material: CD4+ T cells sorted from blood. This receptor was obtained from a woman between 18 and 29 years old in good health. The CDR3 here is CSARDGSHNQPQHF. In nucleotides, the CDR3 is TGCAGTGCTAGAGATGGGTCCCATAATCAGCCCCAGCATTTT.